Reported below is one TCR beta chain. The data are from a study of control samples from healthy donors and cancer patients. Trimming cost V 3 bases and J 1 base, with 11 bases left between them. The CDR3 consists of 15 residues. Germline V lookup: CDR1 WSHSY, CDR2 SAAADI. The method was immunoSEQ multiplex PCR; TCRdb's version includes in-frame clones alone and lacks a portion of them. The data show some 13,000 clones, over 70% seen once. Sequenced sample: formalin-fixed, paraffin-embedded tissue. This TCR was recovered from a male donor with melanoma. The chain uses TRBV10-2 and TRBJ2-3; D unclear. The DNA for the CDR3 is TGCGCCAGCAGTGATCGGCAGGTGCGCACAGATACGCAGTATTTT. Translating it yields CASSDRQVRTDTQYF.